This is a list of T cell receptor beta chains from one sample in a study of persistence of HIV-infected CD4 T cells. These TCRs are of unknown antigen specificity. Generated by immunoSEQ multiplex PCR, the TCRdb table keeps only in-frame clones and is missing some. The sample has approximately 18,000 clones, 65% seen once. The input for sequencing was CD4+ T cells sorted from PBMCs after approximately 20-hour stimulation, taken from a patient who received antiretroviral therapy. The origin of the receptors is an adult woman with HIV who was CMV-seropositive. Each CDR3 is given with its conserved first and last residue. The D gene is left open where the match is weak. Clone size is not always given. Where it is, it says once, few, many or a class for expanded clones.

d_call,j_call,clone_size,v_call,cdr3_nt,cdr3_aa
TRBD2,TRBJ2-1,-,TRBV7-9,TGTGCCAGCAGCTTACAAGCTAGCGGGGGATACAATGAGCAGTTCTTC,CASSLQASGGYNEQFF
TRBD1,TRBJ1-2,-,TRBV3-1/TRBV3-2,TGTGCCAGCAGTCCATCGACAGGGGGCTATGGCTACACCTTC,CASSPSTGGYGYTF
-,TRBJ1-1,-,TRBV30,TGTGCCTGGGATCCGTCCTCGGCGCGGAACACTGAAGCTTTCTTT,CAWDPSSARNTEAFF
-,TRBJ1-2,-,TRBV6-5,TGTGCCAGCAGTCCCTTGGGACCCGTGGGCTACACCTTC,CASSPLGPVGYTF
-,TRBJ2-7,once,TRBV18,TGTGCCAGCTCACGTTCTCGGGACAACTACGAGCAGTACTTC,CASSRSRDNYEQYF
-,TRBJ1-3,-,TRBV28,TGTGCCAGCAGCCCAGTCGGGGTGGGAAACACCATATATTTT,CASSPVGVGNTIYF
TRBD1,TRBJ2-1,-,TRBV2,TGTGCCAGCAGAGCAACAGGGGGTAGGGACAATGAGCAGTTCTTC,CASRATGGRDNEQFF
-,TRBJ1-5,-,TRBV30,TGTGCCTGGAGGAGGTCAGTAGATCAGCCCCAGCATTTT,CAWRRSVDQPQHF
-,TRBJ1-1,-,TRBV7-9,TGTGCCAGCAATTGGGACGGACAAAGGACTGAAGCTTTCTTT,CASNWDGQRTEAFF
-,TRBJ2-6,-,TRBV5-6,TGTGCCAGCAGCCCTCTGGGGGCGGCCGACTCTGGGGCCAACGTCCTGACTTTC,CASSPLGAADSGANVLTF
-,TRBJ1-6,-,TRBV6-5,TGTGCCAGCAGTCAGCGAGTCGTCAATTCACCCCTCCACTTT,CASSQRVVNSPLHF
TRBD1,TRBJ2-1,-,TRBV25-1,TGTGCCAGCAGTGAACCCGGGACAGGGGGCTACAATGAGCAGTTCTTC,CASSEPGTGGYNEQFF
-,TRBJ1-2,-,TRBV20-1,TGCAGTGCCACACCTAACTATGGCTACACCTTC,CSATPNYGYTF
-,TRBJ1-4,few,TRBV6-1,TGTGCCAGCAGTGAACCTGGGATTGAAAAACTGTTTTTT,CASSEPGIEKLFF
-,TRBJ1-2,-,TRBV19,TGTGCCAGCAGCGAGGACGGCTTCTATGGCTACACCTTC,CASSEDGFYGYTF
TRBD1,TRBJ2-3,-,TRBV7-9,TGTGCCAGCAGCCTAGACTCTCGACAGGGGGGCACAGATACGCAGTATTTT,CASSLDSRQGGTDTQYF
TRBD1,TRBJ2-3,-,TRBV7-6,TGTGCCAGCAGCTTAGGGGGGACAGGGGTCACAGATACGCAGTATTTT,CASSLGGTGVTDTQYF
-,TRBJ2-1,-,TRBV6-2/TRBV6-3,TGTGCCAGCAGTTACTCGACTAGTTTCGCCTACAATGAGCAGTTCTTC,CASSYSTSFAYNEQFF
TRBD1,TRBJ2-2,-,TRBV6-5,TGTGCCAGCAGACCGGGACAGGGGAACACCGGGGAGCTGTTTTTT,CASRPGQGNTGELFF
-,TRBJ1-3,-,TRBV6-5,TGTGCCAGCACAGGGAACGGAAACACCATATATTTT,CASTGNGNTIYF
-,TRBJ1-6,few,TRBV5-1,TGCGCCAGCAGTCGGAGCTCCTATAATTCACCCCTCCACTTT,CASSRSSYNSPLHF
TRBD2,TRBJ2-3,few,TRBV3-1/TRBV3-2,TGTGCCAGCAGCCAAGGAGGAGGCGGGGGGCGCCGTACTGTTCTTGATACGCAGTATTTT,CASSQGGGGGRRTVLDTQYF
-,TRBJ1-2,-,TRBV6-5,TGTGCCAGCCACGGAGCCGACTACGGCGGCTACACCTTC,CASHGADYGGYTF
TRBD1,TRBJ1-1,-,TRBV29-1,TGCAGCGTTGAAGATCGACAGGGCAACACTGAAGCTTTCTTT,CSVEDRQGNTEAFF
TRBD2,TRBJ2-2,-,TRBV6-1,TGTGCCAGCAGTGAAGGACTAGCAATGACCGGGGAGCTGTTTTTT,CASSEGLAMTGELFF
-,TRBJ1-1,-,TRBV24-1,TGTGCCACCAAGGTTGATGGGGATAGTGAAGCTTTCTTT,CATKVDGDSEAFF
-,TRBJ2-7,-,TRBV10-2,TGCGCCAGTGACGACGGACCCCTTCACGAGCAGTACTTC,CASDDGPLHEQYF
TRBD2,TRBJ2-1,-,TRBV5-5,TGTGCCAGCAGCAGCGAGCGGGGGTGGGACAATGAGCAGTTCTTC,CASSSERGWDNEQFF
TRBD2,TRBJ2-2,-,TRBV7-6,TGTGCCAGCAGCCTAGGGACTAGCGGATCGTCGGGGGAGCTGTTTTTT,CASSLGTSGSSGELFF
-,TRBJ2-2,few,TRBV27,TGTGCCAGCGGACTCCAAATATACACCGGGGAGCTGTTTTTT,CASGLQIYTGELFF
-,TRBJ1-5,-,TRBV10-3,TGTGCCATCAGTGGTGCCGGTAGCAATCAGCCCCAGCATTTT,CAISGAGSNQPQHF
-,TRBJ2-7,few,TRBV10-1,TGCGCCAGCAGTGATACGAGGGGCTTCCCCGTCGAGCAGTACTTC,CASSDTRGFPVEQYF
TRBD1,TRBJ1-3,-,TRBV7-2,TGTGCCAGCAGCTTAGGGACAGGGGCAGGGAACACCATATATTTT,CASSLGTGAGNTIYF
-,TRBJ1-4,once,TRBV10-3,TGTGCCACTCGGGACATAACTAATGAAAAACTGTTTTTT,CATRDITNEKLFF
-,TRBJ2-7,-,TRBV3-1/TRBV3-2,TGTGCCAGCAGCCAAGGGGCGGGGCTTACCTACGAGCAGTACTTC,CASSQGAGLTYEQYF
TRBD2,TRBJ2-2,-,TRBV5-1,TGCGCCAGCAGCTTGGAGGGAGGGGTCAACACCGGGGAGCTGTTTTTT,CASSLEGGVNTGELFF
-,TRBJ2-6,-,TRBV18,TGTGCCAGCTCACCCAGTCCAAACTCTGGGGCCAACGTCCTGACTTTC,CASSPSPNSGANVLTF
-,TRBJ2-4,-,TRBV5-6,TGTGCCAGCAGCTCTCGCGAACGGACGCGATTCAAAAACATTCAGTACTTC,CASSSRERTRFKNIQYF
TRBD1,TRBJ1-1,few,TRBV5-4,TGTGCCAGCAGTAGGGACAGGGGACACACTGAAGCTTTCTTT,CASSRDRGHTEAFF
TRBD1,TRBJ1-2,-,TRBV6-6,TGTGCCAGCAGTCTCGACAGGGAGGGGGCCTATGGCTACACCTTC,CASSLDREGAYGYTF
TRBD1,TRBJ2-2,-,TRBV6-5,TGTGCCAGCAGTCGACTCGACAGGGCCACCGGGGAGCTGTTTTTT,CASSRLDRATGELFF
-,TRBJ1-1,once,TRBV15,TGTGCCACCAGCAGATCGGGGCGGAGCCTCGTCCTCTTT,CATSRSGRSLVLF
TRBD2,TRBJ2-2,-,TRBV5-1,TGCGCCAGCGCACCGGCAGGGAGGGAAACCGGGGAGCTGTTTTTT,CASAPAGRETGELFF
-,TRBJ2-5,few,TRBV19,TGTGCCAGTAGTATAGATGCGGGAGAGACCCAGTACTTC,CASSIDAGETQYF
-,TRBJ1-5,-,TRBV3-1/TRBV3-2,TGTGCCAGCAGCCGCAGCGGGGCGGGTCAGCCCCAGCATTTT,CASSRSGAGQPQHF
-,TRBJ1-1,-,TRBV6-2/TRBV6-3,TGTGCCAGCAGCTCCGGACACAACACTGAAGCTTTCTTT,CASSSGHNTEAFF
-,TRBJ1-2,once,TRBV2,TGTGCCAGCAGTTCCAACAGTGTCGGAAACTATGGCTACACCTTC,CASSSNSVGNYGYTF
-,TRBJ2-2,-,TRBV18,TGTGCCAGCTCATTACCGACAGTAAACACCGGGGAGCTGTTTTTT,CASSLPTVNTGELFF
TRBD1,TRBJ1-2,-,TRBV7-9,TGTGCCAGCAGCTTGAAGACAGGGGGCGGGAATAACTATGGCTACACCTTC,CASSLKTGGGNNYGYTF
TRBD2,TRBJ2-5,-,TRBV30,TGTGCCTGGAGGTTCGGTAGCGGGGGGGGTTTACAAGAGACCCAGTACTTC,CAWRFGSGGGLQETQYF
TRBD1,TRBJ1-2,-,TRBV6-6,TGTGCCAGCAGTCCCGGCCAGGGGGGGGCCCCGGTCGGGGGCTACACCTTC,CASSPGQGGAPVGGYTF
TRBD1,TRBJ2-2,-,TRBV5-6,TGTGCCAGCAGCCCCCGACAGGGGGTAAGCGGGGAGCTGTTTTTT,CASSPRQGVSGELFF
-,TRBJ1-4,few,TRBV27,TGTGCCAGCAGCCCCGTTCGGACGGCGAATGAAAAACTGTTTTTT,CASSPVRTANEKLFF
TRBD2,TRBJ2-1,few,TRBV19,TGTGCCAGTAGGACCAGCGGGGGGGCTTTCTATGAGCAGTTCTTC,CASRTSGGAFYEQFF